The 17 T cell receptor beta chains reported below all come from one sample, sequenced in a study of regulatory T cells in long-lasting Graves disease. Time point: newly diagnosed GD, antithyroid drugs for less than 3 months. Extracted PBMC RNA gave rise to the TCR library. Library construction for TCR beta used iRepertoire HTBI primers and Arm-PCR of CDR3 regions. One entry per CDR3 protein, called by TCRdb with MiXCR from the multiplex PCR reads. The sample has approximately 400,000 distinct CDR3 sequences, about 15% seen once; the top ten hold roughly 8%. These data are also associated with another study on T cells in Graves' hyperthyroidism and ophthalmopathy.

This material consisted of peripheral blood mononuclear cells (PBMCs), taken at new diagnosis, from a patient treated with antithyroid drugs. These receptors were collected from a woman aged 40 to 50 with Graves disease.

CDR3: CASSFRGVSLSYEQYF. The CDR3 nucleotides read TGTGCCAGCAGTTTTAGGGGGGTTAGCCTGTCCTACGAGCAGTACTTC. The chain carries TRBV12-3 or TRBV12-4 and TRBJ2-7; D assignment may be TRBD1 or TRBD2 (6 bases each). V was clipped by 3 bases and J by 1 base, with 16 bases between them. CDR3 length: 16 residues.

The chain links TRBV28 to TRBJ2-1, with 9 bases matching TRBD2. The CDR3 runs to 16 residues. Trimming cost V 3 bases and J 2 bases; bases outside gene matches: 5. Germline CDR1 MDHEN, CDR2 SYDVKM. CDR3 loop: CASSLVLAGPYNEQFF. The CDR3 DNA is TGTGCCAGCAGTTTGGTTCTAGCGGGACCCTACAATGAGCAGTTCTTC.

This chain uses TRBV7-2 with TRBJ1-4; no firm D call. The CDR3 loop spans 16 amino acids. From germline, CDR1 is SGHTA and CDR2 FQGNSA. Trimming left V 1 base short and J 2 bases short, with 11 bases between. DNA of the CDR3: TGTGCCAGCAGCTTAGGGGTAGTGGGGACTAATGAAAAACTGTTTTTT. Translated: CASSLGVVGTNEKLFF.

This clonotype was picked up many times. The chain links TRBV12-3 or TRBV12-4 to TRBJ2-7; 8 bases are shared with TRBD2. V shed 6 bases, J shed 4 bases, and the junction held 5 bases outside the gene matches. CDR3 size: 13 residues. CDR3 amino acids: CASSTQREYEQYF. In nucleotides, the CDR3 is TGTGCCAGCAGCACACAGCGGGAGTACGAGCAGTACTTC.

This clonotype came up many times. The chain links TRBV6-2 or TRBV6-3 to TRBJ2-5; the match to TRBD1 covers 7 bases. The CDR3 length is 13 residues. V was clipped by 5 bases and J by 6 bases; unmatched bases: 6. Germline V lookup: CDR1 MNHEY, CDR2 SVGEGT. The CDR3 here is CASSQRQGQTQYF. The CDR3 nucleotides read TGTGCCAGCAGTCAGAGACAGGGTCAGACCCAGTACTTC.

This clonotype has at least ten counts. The chain combines TRBV7-2 with TRBJ2-1; D gene ambiguous. The germline V and J ends were trimmed by 4 bases and 7 bases, with 8 bases remaining between them. This CDR3 spans 12 amino acids. The V gene's germline CDR1 is SGHTA and CDR2 FQGNSA. The CDR3: CASSSTRNEQFF. CDR3 coding DNA: TGTGCCAGCAGCTCTACGAGAAATGAGCAGTTCTTC. Together with reference TRBV7-2 and TRBJ2-1, the CDR3 gives the full variable domain: GAGVSQSPSNKVTEKGKDVELRCDPISGHTALYWYRQSLGQGLEFLIYFQGNSAPDKSGLPSDRFSAERTGGSVSTLTIQRTQQEDSAVYLCASSSTRNEQFFGPGTRLTVL.

This clonotype appeared many times. The chain uses TRBV28 and TRBJ1-1, with D tentatively TRBD1 (5 bases). The CDR3 extends over 14 amino acids. Germline-derived CDR1 and CDR2 are MDHEN and SYDVKM. The V and J ends lost 5 bases and 6 bases respectively, with 16 bases between them. The CDR3 is CASSRTTELPEAFF. CDR3 sequence (DNA): TGTGCCAGCAGTCGAACGACAGAGCTTCCTGAAGCTTTCTTT.

At least ten counts were recorded for this clonotype. The chain is built from TRBV28 and TRBJ2-5; 11 bases are shared with TRBD2. Germline CDR1 is MDHEN and CDR2 is SYDVKM. Trimming at V came to 2 bases and at J to 3 bases, leaving 5 bases not matched to a gene. The CDR3 loop spans 16 amino acids. The CDR3 is CASSLPGTSGEETQYF. In DNA, the CDR3 is TGTGCCAGCAGTTTACCAGGGACTAGCGGAGAAGAGACCCAGTACTTC. The full variable domain, its missing parts supplied by reference TRBV28 and TRBJ2-5, is DVKVTQSSRYLVKRTGEKVFLECVQDMDHENMFWYRQDPGLGLRLIYFSYDVKMKEKGDIPEGYSVSREKKERFSLILESASTNQTSMYLCASSLPGTSGEETQYFGPGTRLLVL.

Many counts were recorded for this clonotype. This chain uses TRBV18 with TRBJ1-5, with a possible D match to TRBD1 (6 bases). The CDR3 length is 15 residues. Germline V lookup: CDR1 KGHSH, CDR2 LQKENI. V was shortened by 2 bases and J by 3 bases, with 11 bases between the two germline ends. CDR3 loop: CASSPGGGDNQPQHF. The DNA of the CDR3 is TGTGCCAGCTCACCAGGGGGCGGAGACAATCAGCCCCAGCATTTT. Full variable domain (outside the CDR3, taken from reference TRBV18 and TRBJ1-5): NAGVMQNPRHLVRRRGQEARLRCSPMKGHSHVYWYRQLPEEGLKFMVYLQKENIIDESGMPKERFSAEFPKEGPSILRIQQVVRGDSAAYFCASSPGGGDNQPQHFGDGTRLSIL.

This clonotype has at least ten counts. The chain links TRBV11-3 to TRBJ1-3; 7 bases are a match to TRBD1. This CDR3 is built from 16 residues. Germline trimming cut 3 bases from V and 1 base from J; bases unmatched to any gene: 6. Germline CDR1 is SGHNT and CDR2 is YENEEA. CDR3 sequence: CASSFRDRASGNTIYF. The DNA of the CDR3 is TGTGCCAGCAGCTTTCGGGACAGAGCTTCTGGAAACACCATATATTTT.

This chain joins TRBV4-1 and TRBJ2-7, with D unclear. The V gene's germline CDR1 is MGHRA and CDR2 YSYEKL. The CDR3 sequence is 15 residues long. V was pared by 3 bases and J by 0 bases, with 12 bases between. In DNA form, the CDR3 reads TGCGCCAGCAGCCAGAACAGCTATAGCTCCTACGAGCAGTACTTC. This gives the protein CASSQNSYSSYEQYF.

The chain joins TRBV19 to TRBJ1-5; no definite D call. Germline V gene data show CDR1 as LNHDA and CDR2 as SQIVND (reference sequence). This CDR3 spans 17 amino acids. The ends were cut back, 2 bases at V and 0 bases at J, with 14 bases in the middle. The CDR3 loop is CASSIRAGPYSNQPQHF. The CDR3, as DNA: TGTGCCAGTAGTATACGGGCAGGCCCTTATAGCAATCAGCCCCAGCATTTT.

This clonotype has more than one count but fewer than ten. The chain couples TRBV19 to TRBJ2-2; possibly TRBD1 or TRBD2 for D (5 bases each). From germline, CDR1 is LNHDA and CDR2 SQIVND (reference sequence). The CDR3 has 12 amino acids. The germline V and J ends were trimmed by 7 bases and 4 bases, with 7 bases remaining between them. DNA of the CDR3: TGTGCCAGTATTGGGGGCACCGGGGAGCTGTTTTTT. Protein product: CASIGGTGELFF.

This clonotype was observed a few times. CDR3: CSARDRTTGELFF. The CDR3 region has the DNA TGCAGTGCTAGGGACAGGACCACCGGGGAGCTGTTTTTT. The rearrangement links TRBV20-1 to TRBJ2-2; 7 nucleotides line up with TRBD1. V shed 3 bases and J 4 bases; nucleotides not matched to a gene: 2. This CDR3 spans 13 amino acids. Germline V CDR1 and CDR2: DFQATT, SNEGSKA (reference sequence).

The genes are TRBV9 and TRBJ1-3; D is unclear. The CDR3 has 13 amino acids. Germline values: CDR1 SGDLS, CDR2 YYNGEE. Deletions cut 0 bases from V and 4 bases from J, with 5 bases between. CDR3 region: CASSVDGGNTIYF. DNA for the CDR3: TGTGCCAGCAGCGTAGATGGGGGAAACACCATATATTTT.

This clonotype was seen a few times. The chain combines TRBV9 with TRBJ2-2; 7 bases match TRBD2. V gave up 4 bases and J gave up 5 bases; unmatched junction bases: 11. Per germline, CDR1 SGDLS and CDR2 YYNGEE. This CDR3 comprises 16 residues. The CDR3 DNA reads TGTGCCAGCAGCACCCTAAGCCCCGGGGGGACCGGGGAGCTGTTTTTT. Translation: CASSTLSPGGTGELFF.

This clonotype was seen only a few times. The V and J genes are TRBV20-1 and TRBJ1-5, with D perhaps TRBD1 (5 bases). Germline V gene lookup returns CDR1 DFQATT and CDR2 SNEGSKA (reference sequence). V was trimmed by 3 bases and J by 7 bases, leaving 13 bases between them. The CDR3 covers 13 residues. The CDR3 reads CSARAGRDQPQHF. The CDR3 DNA follows: TGCAGTGCTAGGGCGGGCAGGGACCAGCCCCAGCATTTT.